This TCR beta chain was observed in a study of blood T cell repertoires in COVID-19. Study overall: The samples span acute and convalescent COVID-19 from the United States, Italy and Spain.

Sequencing was performed with immunoSEQ multiplex PCR; in TCRdb, only in-frame clones are kept and a portion is missing. The sample has some 280,000 clones, approximately 91% seen once; the top ten hold about 0.94%. The V gene's germline CDR1 is SNHLY and CDR2 FYNNEI. CDR3 size: 14 residues. V lost 4 bases to trimming and J lost 4 bases; unmatched junction nucleotides: 3. Sequenced sample: peripheral blood. This sequence joins TRBV2 and TRBJ2-2, with TRBD2 matching over 7 bases. This clonotype was sampled from a middle-aged woman who had recovered from COVID-19. The CDR3 sequence: CASSVSGTTGELFF. CDR3 nucleotide sequence: TGTGCCAGCAGTGTAAGCGGGACCACCGGGGAGCTGTTTTTT.